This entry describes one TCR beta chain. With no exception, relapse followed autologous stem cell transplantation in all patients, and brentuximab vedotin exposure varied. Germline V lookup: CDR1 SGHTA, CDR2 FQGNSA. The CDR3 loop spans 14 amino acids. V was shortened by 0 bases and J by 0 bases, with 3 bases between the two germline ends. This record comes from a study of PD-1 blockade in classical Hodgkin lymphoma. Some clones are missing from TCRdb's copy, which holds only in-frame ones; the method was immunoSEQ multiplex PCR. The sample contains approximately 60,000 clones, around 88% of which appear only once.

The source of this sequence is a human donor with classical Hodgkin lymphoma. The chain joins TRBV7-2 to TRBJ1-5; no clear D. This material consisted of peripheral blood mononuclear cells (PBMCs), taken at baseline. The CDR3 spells CASSLAFSNQPQHF. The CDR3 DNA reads TGTGCCAGCAGCTTAGCGTTTAGCAATCAGCCCCAGCATTTT.